The 26 T cell receptor beta chains reported below all come from one sample, sequenced in a study of chemoradiotherapy in HPV16-positive cancers (dated by TCRdb to between 2021 and 2024). The protocol used for the library was the immunoSEQ multiplex PCR assay. As stored in TCRdb, this immuneACCESS dataset retains in-frame rearrangements with V and J assigned. A fraction of the clones does not appear; measured against another copy, unresolved V genes explain less than half of the discrepancy, and the remainder lacks a known reason. The sample table contains 7,500 to 9,500 clones; only one count was recorded for less than 85% of them. The top ten constitute around 21% of the sample. This sample was obtained from a patient who underwent chemoradiotherapy. These receptors originate from a human donor with HPV-associated anogenital cancer.

The chain couples TRBV28 to TRBJ1-6, with a weak D call TRBD1 (6 bases). CDR1 and CDR2 from the germline V gene are MDHEN and SYDVKM. Trimming shortened V by 5 bases and J by 10 bases, and 15 bases separated the two germline ends. The CDR3 length is 14 residues. CDR3 nucleotides: TGTGCCAGCAGTCTGACCCAGGGGTTGTCACCCCTCCACTTT. Protein product: CASSLTQGLSPLHF.

The V call is TRBV14, the J call TRBJ1-1; TRBD1 is a possible D gene (5 bases). Germline CDR1 SGHDN, CDR2 FVKESK. This CDR3 has 14 amino acids. Between the trimmed V and J ends, which lost 4 bases and 0 bases, there was a span of 9 bases. The CDR3 nucleotides are TGTGCCAGCAGCCGGGGGGGAATGAACACTGAAGCTTTCTTT. Residues: CASSRGGMNTEAFF.

The rearrangement joins TRBV18 to TRBJ1-6; D is perhaps TRBD1 (5 bases). Looked up from germline, CDR1 is KGHSH and CDR2 is LQKENI. The CDR3 is made up of 15 amino acids. V lost 4 bases to trimming and J lost 5 bases, with 12 bases between them. The CDR3 protein is CASSRDVSNNSPLHF. The CDR3 DNA sequence: TGTGCCAGCTCACGGGACGTATCCAATAATTCACCCCTCCACTTT.

The chain couples TRBV18 to TRBJ2-5; D not resolved. The CDR3 is 11 amino acids. Per the germline V gene, CDR1 is KGHSH and CDR2 is LQKENI. The ends were cut back, 4 bases at V and 4 bases at J, with 4 bases in the middle. The CDR3 DNA is TGTGCCAGCTCACAAACAGAGACCCAGTACTTC. Amino acids: CASSQTETQYF. Full variable domain (rest looked up from reference TRBV18 and TRBJ2-5): NAGVMQNPRHLVRRRGQEARLRCSPMKGHSHVYWYRQLPEEGLKFMVYLQKENIIDESGMPKERFSAEFPKEGPSILRIQQVVRGDSAAYFCASSQTETQYFGPGTRLLVL.

This clone occurred a few times. The chain has TRBV6-5 and TRBJ2-7, with D possibly being TRBD1 or TRBD2 (5 bases each). Deletions cut 2 bases from V and 6 bases from J, with 11 bases between. Per germline, CDR1 MNHEY and CDR2 SVGAGI. The CDR3 runs 13 residues. The chain's CDR3 is CASSYVGGREQYF. For the CDR3, the DNA is TGTGCCAGCAGTTACGTTGGGGGTCGCGAGCAGTACTTC.

V gene TRBV7-9 combines with J gene TRBJ2-3, with D perhaps assigned TRBD1 or TRBD2 (5 bases each). This CDR3 contains 14 residues. The V gene lost 5 bases and the J gene lost 3 bases, with 12 bases spanning the gap. CDR1 is SEHNR, CDR2 FQNEAQ, per germline (reference sequence). CDR3 sequence (DNA): TGTGCCAGCAGCCTCTCAGGGAGTACAGATACGCAGTATTTT. Its translation: CASSLSGSTDTQYF.

The rearrangement joins TRBV5-3 to TRBJ1-3; D may be TRBD1 (5 bases). TRBV5-3 has ORF status, its function being uncertain. This CDR3 is 16 amino acids long. V lost 4 bases to trimming and J lost 0 bases, with 14 bases between them. The CDR3 DNA sequence: TGTGCCAGAAGCCCCCGAGAGACAGTCTCTGGAAACACCATATATTTT. It codes for CARSPRETVSGNTIYF.

The J gene is TRBJ1-2, the V gene TRBV5-1; 9 bases are shared with TRBD1. The CDR3 is 15 residues long. The V and J ends lost 5 bases and 7 bases, in that order; junction bases with no gene match: 12. Germline V gene sequence: CDR1 SGHRS, CDR2 YFSETQ. CDR3 in amino acids: CASRTGQGLSGGYTF. In nucleotides, the CDR3 is TGCGCCAGCAGAACAGGACAGGGGTTGTCGGGTGGCTACACCTTC.

V and J are TRBV19 and TRBJ2-2; a weak D match, TRBD1 (6 bases). Trimming shortened V by 6 bases and J by 2 bases, and 10 bases separated the two germline ends. This CDR3 has 14 residues. CDR1 is LNHDA, CDR2 SQIVND, per germline (reference sequence). The CDR3 DNA reads TGTGCCAGTAGCCGACAGGCAAACACCGGGGAGCTGTTTTTT. Its protein product is CASSRQANTGELFF.

The V and J genes are TRBV6-5 and TRBJ2-2; D not resolved. The CDR3 extends over 14 amino acids. The V end was cut by 5 bases, the J end by 2 bases, with 9 bases between. CDR1 MNHEY and CDR2 SVGAGI come from the germline V gene. The CDR3 is CASSAWENTGELFF. The DNA of the CDR3 is TGTGCCAGCAGTGCCTGGGAAAACACCGGGGAGCTGTTTTTT.

In its sample, this clone was seen once. This sequence joins TRBV7-9 and TRBJ1-1, with 8 positions matching TRBD1. The J segment lost 8 bases and the V segment lost 8 bases, leaving 10 bases of the junction unmatched. The CDR3 spans 13 residues. From germline, CDR1 is SEHNR and CDR2 FQNEAQ (reference sequence). CDR3 DNA sequence: TGTGCCAGCCGTACAGGGGGGCCTACCGAAGCTTTCTTT. As protein: CASRTGGPTEAFF.

The chain recombines TRBV6-5 with TRBJ1-3; a possible D gene is TRBD1 (5 bases). Deletions cut 8 bases from V and 0 bases from J, with 11 bases between. CDR1 is MNHEY, CDR2 SVGAGI, per germline. The CDR3 sequence is 14 residues long. The CDR3 DNA reads TGTGCCAGCCAGCCAGGGATCTCTGGAAACACCATATATTTT. Translated: CASQPGISGNTIYF.

The rearrangement uses TRBV19 and TRBJ2-7; 9 bases align to TRBD2. Germline trimming cut 5 bases from V and 1 base from J; bases unmatched to any gene: 6. The CDR3 loop spans 15 amino acids. CDR1 is LNHDA and CDR2 is SQIVND in the germline V gene (reference sequence). The CDR3 DNA reads as TGTGCCAGTAGTGCCGGGACTAGCCCTTCCTACGAGCAGTACTTC. Its protein product is CASSAGTSPSYEQYF.

This clone was seen a single time. This sequence joins TRBV5-4 and TRBJ1-6; D gene unclear. The V gene lost 0 bases and the J gene lost 4 bases, with 8 bases spanning the gap. Germline assignment: CDR1 SGHNT and CDR2 YYREEE (reference sequence). CDR3 length equals 15 residues. Written as DNA, the CDR3 is TGTGCCAGCAGCTTGGCCTACAGTTATAATTCACCCCTCCACTTT. Protein: CASSLAYSYNSPLHF.

The V and J genes are TRBV7-9 and TRBJ2-7, with unresolved D. The V gene lost 5 bases and the J gene lost 5 bases, with 10 bases spanning the gap. The CDR3 runs 12 residues. Germline V gene data show CDR1 as SEHNR and CDR2 as FQNEAQ (reference sequence). DNA of the CDR3: TGTGCCAGCAGCCCCCGCATGAACGAGCAGTACTTC. Protein sequence: CASSPRMNEQYF.

The chain carries TRBV5-1 and TRBJ1-2; D is unclear. This CDR3 contains 18 residues. Germline V gene data show CDR1 as SGHRS and CDR2 as YFSETQ. V gave up 0 bases and J gave up 0 bases, with 18 bases separating them. The CDR3 is CASSLVGSGKKSNYGYTF. CDR3 in DNA: TGCGCCAGCAGCTTGGTGGGAAGCGGCAAAAAATCTAACTATGGCTACACCTTC.

The V and J genes are TRBV30 and TRBJ1-2; 9 nucleotides match TRBD1. V was pared by 6 bases and J by 4 bases, with 6 bases of the junction left unmatched. The CDR3 sequence is 13 residues long. The germline V gene encodes CDR1 GTSNPN and CDR2 SVGIG (reference sequence). CDR3 coding DNA: TGTGCCTGCAACAGGGGGCGCGCCTATGGCTACACCTTC. Amino acid sequence: CACNRGRAYGYTF.

Only a few counts were recorded for this clone. The CDR3 reads CASSRGLAGYNEQFF. The CDR3 nucleotides read TGCGCCAGCAGCCGGGGACTAGCGGGGTACAATGAGCAGTTCTTC. The gene calls are TRBV4-3 and TRBJ2-1, with 13 bases aligning to TRBD2. There are 15 residues in the CDR3. V lost 4 bases to trimming and J lost 4 bases; unmatched junction nucleotides: 1. Germline CDR1 and CDR2: LGHNA and YSLEER.

The genes are TRBV30 and TRBJ2-1, with 7 bases that match TRBD1. The germline V gene has CDR1 GTSNPN and CDR2 SVGIG (reference sequence). V lost 1 base and J lost 3; bases outside the gene matches: 0. The CDR3 runs 13 residues. This CDR3 is CAWSGDSYNEQFF. DNA of the CDR3: TGTGCCTGGAGTGGGGACAGCTACAATGAGCAGTTCTTC.

The rearrangement links TRBV4-3 to TRBJ1-2; the D gene is possibly TRBD1 (5 bases). This CDR3 contains 15 residues. The V end was cut by 0 bases, the J end by 6 bases, with 14 bases between. In germline, CDR1 is LGHNA, CDR2 YSLEER. The CDR3 DNA reads TGCGCCAGCAGCCAAGAATGGGGCAGGGAGGATGGCTACACCTTC. It yields the protein CASSQEWGREDGYTF.

CDR3 region: CAWSVGTSSGANVLTF. The DNA for the CDR3 is TGTGCCTGGAGTGTAGGGACTAGCTCTGGGGCCAACGTCCTGACTTTC. This rearrangement joins TRBV30 to TRBJ2-6, with 8 bases that match TRBD2. V lost 0 bases to trimming and J lost 0 bases; unmatched junction nucleotides: 1. Germline V gene sequence: CDR1 GTSNPN, CDR2 SVGIG (reference sequence). The CDR3 is 16 residues long. The full variable domain, completed using reference TRBV30 and TRBJ2-6, is SQTIHQWPATLVQPVGSPLSLECTVEGTSNPNLYWYRQAAGRGLQLLFYSVGIGQISSEVPQNLSASRPQDRQFILSSKKLLLSDSGFYLCAWSVGTSSGANVLTFGAGSRLTVL.

The chain carries TRBV5-4 and TRBJ1-1; no firm D call. Per the germline V gene, CDR1 is SGHNT and CDR2 is YYREEE (reference sequence). The CDR3 extends over 15 amino acids. The ends were cut back, 3 bases at V and 4 bases at J, with 16 bases in the middle. CDR3 in amino acids: CASSSPYQKPTEAFF. In DNA form, the CDR3 reads TGTGCCAGCAGCTCGCCTTATCAGAAACCCACTGAAGCTTTCTTT.

V and J are TRBV19 and TRBJ1-1; perhaps TRBD1 as D (6 bases). The CDR3 spans 16 residues. The V and J ends lost 10 bases and 2 bases respectively, with 23 bases between them. CDR1 and CDR2 (germline): LNHDA, SQIVND (reference sequence). The CDR3 bases are TGTGCCACTGGGGACGGAGGGGGACGAGAAAACACTGAAGCTTTCTTT. It encodes CATGDGGGRENTEAFF.

By its share, this clone is medium-sized. The J gene is TRBJ2-5, the V gene TRBV2, with D uncertain. Germline CDR1 is SNHLY and CDR2 is FYNNEI. V was pared by 8 bases and J by 0 bases, with 4 bases between. The CDR3 sequence is 11 residues long. CDR3 nucleotides: TGTGCCAGCGCTTACCAAGAGACCCAGTACTTC. It codes for CASAYQETQYF.

The rearrangement joins TRBV30 to TRBJ1-1; D is possibly TRBD1 (5 bases). The CDR3 spans 12 residues. Per germline, CDR1 GTSNPN and CDR2 SVGIG (reference sequence). The V end lost 8 bases, the J end lost 4 bases, and 14 bases lay between the germline ends. The CDR3: CARAGGRTEAFF. The DNA of the CDR3 is TGTGCCCGGGCTGGGGGACGCACTGAAGCTTTCTTT.

This clone came up a few times. The V call is TRBV19, the J call TRBJ2-7; 8 bases align to TRBD1. The CDR3 sequence is 13 residues long. Germline V lookup: CDR1 LNHDA, CDR2 SQIVND (reference sequence). The J segment lost 4 bases and the V segment lost 7 bases, leaving 6 bases of the junction unmatched. The CDR3 DNA reads as TGTGCCAGTAAAGGGACAGGTGAATACGAGCAGTACTTC. It is translated as CASKGTGEYEQYF.